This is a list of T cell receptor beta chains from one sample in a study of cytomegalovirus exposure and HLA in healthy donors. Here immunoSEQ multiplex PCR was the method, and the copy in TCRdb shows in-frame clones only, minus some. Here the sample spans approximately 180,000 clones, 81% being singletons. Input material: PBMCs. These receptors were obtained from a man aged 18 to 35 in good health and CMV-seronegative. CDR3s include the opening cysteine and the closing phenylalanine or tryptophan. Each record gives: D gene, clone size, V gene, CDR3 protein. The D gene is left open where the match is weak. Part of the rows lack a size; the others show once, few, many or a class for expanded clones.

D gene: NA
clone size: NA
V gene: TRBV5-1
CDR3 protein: CASRRRYDSYEQYF

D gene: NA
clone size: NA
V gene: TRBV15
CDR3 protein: CATSIWNLAPGDHTF

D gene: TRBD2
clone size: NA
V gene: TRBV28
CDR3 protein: CASSWGGYEQYF

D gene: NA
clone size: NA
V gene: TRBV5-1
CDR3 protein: CASSLPRVRDNEQFF

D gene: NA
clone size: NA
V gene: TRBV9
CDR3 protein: CASSVQGQYYGYTF

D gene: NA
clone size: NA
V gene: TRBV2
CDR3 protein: CASIRSGPSYNEQFF

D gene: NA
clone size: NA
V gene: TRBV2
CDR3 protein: CATRSRDPYTDTQYF

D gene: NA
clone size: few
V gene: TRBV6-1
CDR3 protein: CAIRDTSLGEQYF

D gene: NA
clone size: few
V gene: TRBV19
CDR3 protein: CASSMREGGRGTDTQYF

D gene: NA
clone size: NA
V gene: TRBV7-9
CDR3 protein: CASAVGRETQYF

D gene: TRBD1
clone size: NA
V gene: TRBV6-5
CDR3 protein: CASRNTGGRGTEAFF

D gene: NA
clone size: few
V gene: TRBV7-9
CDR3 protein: CASSLVPGPETQYF

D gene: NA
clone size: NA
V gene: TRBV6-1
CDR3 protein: CASSEAGTRSYEQYF

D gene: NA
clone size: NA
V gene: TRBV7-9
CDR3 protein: CASSLGGGLKGYEKLFF

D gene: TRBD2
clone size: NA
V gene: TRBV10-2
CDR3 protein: CASMTLAGRNEQFF

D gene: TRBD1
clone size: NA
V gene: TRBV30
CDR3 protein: CAGRDRNYEQYF

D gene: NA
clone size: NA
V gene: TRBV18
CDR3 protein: CASSPPAGIGGYTF

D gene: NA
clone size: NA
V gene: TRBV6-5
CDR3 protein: CASSYEDFGTGELFF

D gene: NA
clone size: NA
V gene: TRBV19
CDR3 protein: CASSMPYNGLAFF

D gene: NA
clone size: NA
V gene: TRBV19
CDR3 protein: CASWDWDRKTEAFF

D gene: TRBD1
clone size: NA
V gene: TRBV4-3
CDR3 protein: CASSQGRDSSYEQYF

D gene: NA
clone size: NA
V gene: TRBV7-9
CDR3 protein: CSSSATGGSQETQYF

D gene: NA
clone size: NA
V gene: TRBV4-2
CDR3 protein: CASSQDRGSETQYF

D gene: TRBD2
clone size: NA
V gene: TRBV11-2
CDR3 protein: CASSLGRGVSAGELFF

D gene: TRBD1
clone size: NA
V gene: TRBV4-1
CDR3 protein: CASSQRTGRIDGYTF

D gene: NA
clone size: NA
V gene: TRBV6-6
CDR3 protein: CASRGGGAQHF

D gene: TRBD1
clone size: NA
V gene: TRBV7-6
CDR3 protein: CASSPQGQGSTDTQYF

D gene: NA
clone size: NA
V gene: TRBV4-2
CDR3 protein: CASSQDRAGETQYF